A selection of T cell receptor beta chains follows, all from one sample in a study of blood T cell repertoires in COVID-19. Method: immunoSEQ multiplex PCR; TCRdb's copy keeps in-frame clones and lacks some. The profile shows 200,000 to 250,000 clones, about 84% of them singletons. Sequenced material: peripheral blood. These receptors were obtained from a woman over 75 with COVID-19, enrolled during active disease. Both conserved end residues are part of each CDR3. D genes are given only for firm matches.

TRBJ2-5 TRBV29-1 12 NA CSGGVSAETQYF
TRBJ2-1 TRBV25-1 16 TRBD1 CASGARTGAAYNEQFF
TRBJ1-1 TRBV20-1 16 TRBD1 CSASLWDRPMNTEAFF
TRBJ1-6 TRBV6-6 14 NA CASRPSRQNSPLHF
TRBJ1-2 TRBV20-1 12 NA CSASRGGDGYTF
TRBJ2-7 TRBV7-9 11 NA CAWRGAYEQYF
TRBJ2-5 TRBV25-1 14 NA CASTPGLGQWAQYF
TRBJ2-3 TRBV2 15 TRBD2 CASASGGQHTDTQYF
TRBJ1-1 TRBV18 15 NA CASSDRSGLRTEAFF
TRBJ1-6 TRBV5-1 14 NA CASSLVGAASPLHF